This T cell receptor (beta chain) was retrieved from a study of cytomegalovirus exposure and HLA in healthy donors. The PCR used 60 Vbeta and 13 Jbeta primers. Clones were read by immunoSEQ multiplex PCR, and TCRdb kept only the in-frame ones, dropping some. Here the sample spans more than 95,000 clones, around 80% being singletons. V lost 0 bases, J lost 7 bases, and 19 bases lay in between. CDR3 size: 17 residues. The germline V gene has CDR1 SGHTA and CDR2 FQGNSA. This TCR came from a man aged 30-40 years in good health and CMV-seronegative. The specimen was PBMCs. The chain recombines TRBV7-2 with TRBJ1-3; possibly TRBD1 for D (6 bases). Here the CDR3 reads CASSLASGGGFMNTIYF. CDR3 sequence (DNA): TGTGCCAGCAGCTTAGCCTCAGGCGGGGGCTTTATGAACACCATATATTTT.